These T cell receptor beta chains were read from a single sample in a study of blood T cell repertoires in COVID-19. Clones were read by immunoSEQ multiplex PCR, and TCRdb kept only the in-frame ones, dropping some. The sample records about 250,000 clones, about nine tenths being singletons. Sequenced material: peripheral blood. These receptors were collected from a woman in her thirties with COVID-19, enrolled during active disease. CDR3s include the opening cysteine and the closing phenylalanine or tryptophan. The order of the fields is clone size, J gene, CDR3 length, V gene, D gene, CDR3 DNA, CDR3 protein. The D gene is left open where the match is weak. Clone size is not always given. Where it is, it says once, few, many or a class for expanded clones.

>-|TRBJ1-4|14|TRBV6-5|-
TGTGCCAGCAGTCACAGGGCTGCTAATGAAAAACTGTTTTTT
CASSHRAANEKLFF
>once|TRBJ1-4|15|TRBV7-6|-
TGTGCCAGCAGCTTCGGGTCAACAACTAATGAAAAACTGTTTTTT
CASSFGSTTNEKLFF
>-|TRBJ2-7|15|TRBV29-1|TRBD1
TGCAGCGTTGAAGCAGACAGGGAGTTGTCCGTCGAGCAGTACTTC
CSVEADRELSVEQYF
>once|TRBJ1-2|14|TRBV19|TRBD1
TGTGCCAGTAGCACAGGGGCGCGTGGCTATGGCTACACCTTC
CASSTGARGYGYTF
>-|TRBJ2-3|14|TRBV4-3|-
TGCGCCAGCAGCCAAGAATGGTCGGCAGATACGCAGTATTTT
CASSQEWSADTQYF
>-|TRBJ1-1|14|TRBV5-6|TRBD1
TGTGCCAGCATCGAGGGGGCACTCGCCACTGAAGCTTTCTTT
CASIEGALATEAFF
>-|TRBJ1-3|17|TRBV5-4|TRBD1
TGTGCCAGCAGCTTGGCCTCGGACAGGGGGTATGGAAACACCATATATTTT
CASSLASDRGYGNTIYF
>once|TRBJ1-1|13|TRBV11-2|-
TGTGCCAGCAGCTTGCAGCAGGGAACTGAAGCTTTCTTT
CASSLQQGTEAFF
>-|TRBJ2-2|14|TRBV2|-
TGTGCCAGCAGTGACCTGACCCGCGGCGGGGAGCTGTTTTTT
CASSDLTRGGELFF
>few|TRBJ1-1|14|TRBV7-8|-
TGTGCCAGCAGCTTAGATGACATGAACACTGAAGCTTTCTTT
CASSLDDMNTEAFF
>-|TRBJ2-1|15|TRBV27|-
TGTGCCAGCAGTTACGGACTGAGCTCCTACAATGAGCAGTTCTTC
CASSYGLSSYNEQFF
>-|TRBJ2-1|14|TRBV19|TRBD2
TGTGCCAGTAGTATCTTAGCGGGAGAGGGTGAGCAGTTCTTC
CASSILAGEGEQFF
>few|TRBJ1-2|13|TRBV19|-
TGTGCCAGTAGTACCACAGCAGACTATGGCTACACCTTC
CASSTTADYGYTF
>-|TRBJ1-5|14|TRBV7-2|TRBD1
TGTGCCAGCAGCCTGGGACAGGGAGGACAGCCCCAGCATTTT
CASSLGQGGQPQHF
>few|TRBJ2-3|13|TRBV5-4|-
TGTGCCAGCAGCTTGGCGGGAGAGGATACGCAGTATTTT
CASSLAGEDTQYF
>-|TRBJ2-2|14|TRBV24-1|TRBD1
TGTGCCACCCGGACAGGGGAGAACACCGGGGAGCTGTTTTTT
CATRTGENTGELFF
>few|TRBJ1-6|17|TRBV5-1|TRBD1
TGCGCCAGCAGCTGGACCCAGGGGGGACAGGGTAATTCACCCCTCCACTTT
CASSWTQGGQGNSPLHF
>-|TRBJ2-1|14|TRBV19|-
TGTGCCAGTAGTATAGCTTGGGGGCCAAATGAGCAGTTCTTC
CASSIAWGPNEQFF
>-|TRBJ1-3|15|TRBV4-1|-
TGCGCCAGCAGCCAACCATTCGACAGCGGAAACACCATATATTTT
CASSQPFDSGNTIYF
>-|TRBJ1-1|15|TRBV10-3|-
TGTGCCATCAGTGAGGTCCAGGGAGGGGGGACTGAAGCTTTCTTT
CAISEVQGGGTEAFF
>-|TRBJ2-5|15|TRBV6-1|-
TGTGCCAGCAGTGAACGAGGGGGGGCGGGAGAGACCCAGTACTTC
CASSERGGAGETQYF
>-|TRBJ1-6|18|TRBV5-5|-
TGTGCCAGCAGCCGGGATCTTCAAGGGTCTTCCTATAATTCACCCCTCCACTTT
CASSRDLQGSSYNSPLHF
>-|TRBJ2-5|16|TRBV3-1/TRBV3-2|TRBD2
TGTGCCAGCAGCCCGTGGGCTAGCGGGGGGTTAGAGACCCAGTACTTC
CASSPWASGGLETQYF
>-|TRBJ2-1|14|TRBV24-1|TRBD2
TGTGCCACCAGTGAGGAGCGGGAGTATGGTGAGCAGTTCTTC
CATSEEREYGEQFF
>few|TRBJ1-1|16|TRBV9|-
TGTGCCAGCAGCGGATCATGGGGGGGAGGTCAAACTGAAGCTTTCTTT
CASSGSWGGGQTEAFF
>-|TRBJ2-1|15|TRBV4-1|TRBD1
TGCGCCAGCAGCCCACCACAGGGGCAGGGCAATGAGCAGTTCTTC
CASSPPQGQGNEQFF
>-|TRBJ2-3|13|TRBV3-1/TRBV3-2|-
TGTGCCAGCAGCCTAGAGCCGGCAGATACGCAGTATTTT
CASSLEPADTQYF
>-|TRBJ2-1|16|TRBV5-1|-
TGCGCCAGCAGCCTCCAGGTAGTTAGCGCGTTCAATGAGCAGTTCTTC
CASSLQVVSAFNEQFF
>-|TRBJ1-1|15|TRBV27|-
TGTGCCAGCACCGACAAGTTACGGCTGAACACTGAAGCTTTCTTT
CASTDKLRLNTEAFF
>-|TRBJ2-1|14|TRBV15|-
TGTGCCACCAGCAGAGGTGTAGCGGTTAATGAGCAGTTCTTC
CATSRGVAVNEQFF
>-|TRBJ2-1|18|TRBV10-3|TRBD2
TGTGCCATCAGTGAGTCGAGTTTAGCGGGAGGGAAACCCCCCTGCCCGTTCTTC
CAISESSLAGGKPPCPFF
>-|TRBJ1-4|16|TRBV4-1|TRBD1
TGCGCCAGCAGCCCACAAAAGGACAGGGATTTTGAAAAACTGTTTTTT
CASSPQKDRDFEKLFF
>-|TRBJ1-2|18|TRBV6-6|-
TGTGCCAGCAGTCAAATGCCCCCACAGGCGAGCAATTTTCGAGGCTACACCTTC
CASSQMPPQASNFRGYTF
>-|TRBJ2-7|12|TRBV28|-
TGTGCCAGCAGTTTACGGGGATACGAGCAGTACTTC
CASSLRGYEQYF
>once|TRBJ2-1|15|TRBV27|TRBD2
TGTGCCAGCAGTTTGTTAGCGGGAGGGAACAATGAGCAGTTCTTC
CASSLLAGGNNEQFF
>-|TRBJ2-5|17|TRBV28|-
TGTGCCAGCAGTTTAAGTGGGAGGGGGAAAGTCGGAGAGACCCAGTACTTC
CASSLSGRGKVGETQYF
>-|TRBJ1-6|17|TRBV7-2|-
TGTGCCAGCAGCTTAGCGCTACAGGTGGCCAATAATTCACCCCTCCACTTT
CASSLALQVANNSPLHF
>once|TRBJ2-3|13|TRBV10-3|TRBD1
TGTGCCATCCGGACAGGGTTAACAGATACGCAGTATTTT
CAIRTGLTDTQYF
>-|TRBJ2-2|13|TRBV29-1|-
TGCAGCGTTGTCTTTTTGAACACCGGGGAGCTGTTTTTT
CSVVFLNTGELFF
>-|TRBJ2-2|13|TRBV2|-
TGTGCCAGCAGTTATACAGGGTCCGGGGAGCTGTTTTTT
CASSYTGSGELFF
>few|TRBJ1-2|15|TRBV5-4|TRBD1
TGTGCCAGCAGCTTGGAGACAGGGGGCAACTATGGCTACACCTTC
CASSLETGGNYGYTF
>-|TRBJ2-6|19|TRBV12-5|-
TGTGCTAGTGGTTTGGTACCCCAAGGAGGGGAATCTGGGGCCAACGTCCTGACTTTC
CASGLVPQGGESGANVLTF
>-|TRBJ1-1|14|TRBV6-2/TRBV6-3|-
TGTGCCAGCAGTTACTCGGGGGGTTACACTGAAGCTTTCTTT
CASSYSGGYTEAFF
>-|TRBJ2-5|15|TRBV5-1|TRBD2
TGCGCCAGCAGCTTCGAAGCGGGGGGTGCCGAGACCCAGTACTTC
CASSFEAGGAETQYF
>-|TRBJ1-4|13|TRBV29-1|-
TGCAGCGTTGACGTCGGGGGGCCTGAAAAACTGTTTTTT
CSVDVGGPEKLFF
>-|TRBJ2-1|12|TRBV12-3/TRBV12-4|-
TGTGCCAGCAGCACCACTAGTATAGAGCAGTTCTTC
CASSTTSIEQFF
>-|TRBJ2-2|17|TRBV5-1|-
TGCGCCAGCAGAGGCGGGGACAGCTACCCGAACACCGGGGAGCTGTTTTTT
CASRGGDSYPNTGELFF
>-|TRBJ2-7|13|TRBV5-1|TRBD1
TGCGCCAGCAGGGGGACAGGGACTTACGAGCAGTACTTC
CASRGTGTYEQYF
>-|TRBJ2-7|17|TRBV7-6|TRBD1
TGTGCCAGCAGCCTCCGCCCGGGACAGGTGGGCTGGTACGAGCAGTACTTC
CASSLRPGQVGWYEQYF
>-|TRBJ2-7|14|TRBV6-2/TRBV6-3|-
TGTGCCAGCAGTTACGAACAGGGCGCCTACGAGCAGTACTTC
CASSYEQGAYEQYF